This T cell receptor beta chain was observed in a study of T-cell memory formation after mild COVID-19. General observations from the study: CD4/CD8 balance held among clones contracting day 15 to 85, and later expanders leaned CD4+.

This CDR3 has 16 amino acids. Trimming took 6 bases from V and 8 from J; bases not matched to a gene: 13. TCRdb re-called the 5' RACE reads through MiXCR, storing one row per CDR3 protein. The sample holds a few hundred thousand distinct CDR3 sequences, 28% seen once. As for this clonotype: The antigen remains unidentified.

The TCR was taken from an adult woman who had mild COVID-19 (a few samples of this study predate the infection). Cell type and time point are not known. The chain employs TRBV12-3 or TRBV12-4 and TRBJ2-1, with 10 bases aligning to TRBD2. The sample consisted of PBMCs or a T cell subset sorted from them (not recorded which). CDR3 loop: CASRQLAGRSGDEQFF. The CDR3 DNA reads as TGTGCCAGCAGACAACTAGCGGGACGTTCCGGCGATGAGCAGTTCTTC.